This T cell receptor (beta chain) was obtained from a study of OX40 agonist ivuxolimab in advanced cancers. As for the study in general: Patients were dosed with the agonistic anti-OX40 (CD134) antibody ivuxolimab. Enrolled patients in dose escalation had cancers that were hepatocellular carcinoma, melanoma, renal cell or head and neck cancer. Three individuals attained partial responses, comprising one hepatocellular carcinoma case and two cutaneous melanoma cases.

The method was immunoSEQ multiplex PCR; TCRdb's version includes in-frame clones alone and lacks a portion of them. The sample holds some 50,000 clones, more than 85% seen once. Between the trimmed V and J ends, which lost 5 bases and 3 bases, there was a span of 8 bases. In germline, CDR1 is MNHEY, CDR2 SMNVEV (reference sequence). This CDR3 is built from 13 residues. This clone was seen more than once but under ten times. Blood draws occurred at baseline, cycle 4 day 1, and cycle 7 day 1. The sequencing here drew on CD4+ or CD8+ T cells sorted from blood, taken in a trial of the OX40 agonist ivuxolimab. This chain joins TRBV27 and TRBJ1-5; no firm D call. The origin of this receptor is an adult with an advanced solid tumor such as melanoma, head and neck, liver or kidney cancer. The CDR3 spells CASSPTYNQPQHF. The CDR3 DNA reads as TGTGCCAGCAGTCCCACGTACAATCAGCCCCAGCATTTT.